Listed below are T cell receptor beta chains from one sample, sequenced in a study of CD8+ T cells in alopecia areata. The protocol was immunoSEQ multiplex PCR, while the TCRdb copy is restricted to in-frame clones and leaves out a portion. The table includes approximately 220,000 clones, under 40% detected once. The sequences come from CD4+ T cells sorted from blood, collected between weeks 30 and 35, from a patient treated with tofacitinib. The receptors stem from a human donor with alopecia areata. CDR3s include the opening cysteine and the closing phenylalanine or tryptophan. D genes are given only for firm matches. Rows may omit the clone size; those that give it use once, few, many or a size class.

j_gene	abundance	v_gene	d_gene	CDR3nt	CDR3aa
TRBJ2-5	few	TRBV30	TRBD2	TGTGCCTGGAGTGTACTAGCGGGGCAAGAGACCCAGTACTTC	CAWSVLAGQETQYF
TRBJ1-2	few	TRBV23-1	NA	TGCGCCAGCAGTCCTAGGACAAGCTATGGCTACACCTTC	CASSPRTSYGYTF
TRBJ2-3	NA	TRBV5-4	NA	TGTGCCAGCAGTGTAACGAGTACGCAGTATTTT	CASSVTSTQYF
TRBJ1-4	NA	TRBV9	NA	TGTGCCAGCAGCGTCGACCCTAATGAAAAACTGTTTTTT	CASSVDPNEKLFF
TRBJ2-2	many	TRBV29-1	TRBD1	TGCAGCGTTGCGGGCCAGGGGGTCACCGGGGAGCTGTTTTTT	CSVAGQGVTGELFF
TRBJ2-1	NA	TRBV29-1	TRBD2	TGCAGCGTTACCGGGACTAGCGGGAGGCTTTACAATGAGCAGTTCTTC	CSVTGTSGRLYNEQFF
TRBJ2-1	NA	TRBV5-1	NA	TGCGCCAGCAGCTTGAGGCCGAACAATGAGCAGTTCTTC	CASSLRPNNEQFF
TRBJ2-2	NA	TRBV4-1	TRBD2	TGCGCCAGCAGCCAAGAGGGAGGGACCGGGGAGCTGTTTTTT	CASSQEGGTGELFF
TRBJ1-1	few	TRBV2	NA	TGTGCCAGCAAGGCGAACACTGAAGCTTTCTTT	CASKANTEAFF
TRBJ1-1	NA	TRBV6-5	TRBD1	TGTGCCAGCAGTTACGCAGGGGGACAGGGGGCGTATGCTTTCTTT	CASSYAGGQGAYAFF
TRBJ2-7	few	TRBV2	TRBD1	TGTGCCAGCAGGGAGAAGACAGGGGGGGCCTACGAGCAGTACTTC	CASREKTGGAYEQYF
TRBJ1-4	NA	TRBV30	TRBD1	TGTGCCTGGGATAGGAGGGGGCAAGATGAAAAACTGTTTTTT	CAWDRRGQDEKLFF
TRBJ1-3	NA	TRBV30	TRBD1	TGTGCCTGGAGTGGCGGACTCGGGACAGACTCTGGAAACACCATATATTTT	CAWSGGLGTDSGNTIYF
TRBJ2-3	NA	TRBV7-3	NA	TGTGCCAGCAGCTTGTCAGGCGCGGCGATGGTTTTT	CASSLSGAAMVF
TRBJ1-1	NA	TRBV30	NA	TGTGCCTGGGCCCGGGGGGAGAACACTGAAGCTTTCTTT	CAWARGENTEAFF
TRBJ2-1	few	TRBV9	NA	TGTGCCAGCAGCGTAGGAGGTCTAGAGAGTTACAATGAGCAGTTCTTC	CASSVGGLESYNEQFF
TRBJ1-2	NA	TRBV29-1	TRBD1	TGCAGCGTTGACAGAGGCCAGGGGGCGCGATATGGCTACACCTTC	CSVDRGQGARYGYTF